The sequence of this T cell receptor beta chain was determined in a study of shared clonotypes between healthy human individuals. Germline assignment: CDR1 GTSNPN and CDR2 SVGIG (reference sequence). The CDR3 is 15 residues long. Trimming cost V 2 bases and J 4 bases; bases outside gene matches: 9. Findings and caveats of the study: Clonotype sharing among donors was thought likely to change with sequencing depth. Clonotypes shared by all four donors outscored non-shared clonotypes in generation probability.

Subsets obtained from CD4+ cells comprised CD45RA+ naive and CD45RA-negative memory cells. Some clones are missing from TCRdb's copy, which holds only in-frame ones; the method was immunoSEQ multiplex PCR. The table has 2 million to 2.5 million clones, approximately 94% seen once. A note on this clone: No antigen is known for it.

The sample taken for sequencing was naive CD4+ T cells sorted from blood. Documented subset: CD45RA+ positively selected. The sequence derives from a man aged 18 to 35 in good health. The chain joins TRBV30 to TRBJ2-5; 8 nucleotides match TRBD1. CDR3 region: CAWSRQGAWGETQYF. In DNA, the CDR3 is TGTGCCTGGAGTCGCCAGGGGGCGTGGGGAGAGACCCAGTACTTC.